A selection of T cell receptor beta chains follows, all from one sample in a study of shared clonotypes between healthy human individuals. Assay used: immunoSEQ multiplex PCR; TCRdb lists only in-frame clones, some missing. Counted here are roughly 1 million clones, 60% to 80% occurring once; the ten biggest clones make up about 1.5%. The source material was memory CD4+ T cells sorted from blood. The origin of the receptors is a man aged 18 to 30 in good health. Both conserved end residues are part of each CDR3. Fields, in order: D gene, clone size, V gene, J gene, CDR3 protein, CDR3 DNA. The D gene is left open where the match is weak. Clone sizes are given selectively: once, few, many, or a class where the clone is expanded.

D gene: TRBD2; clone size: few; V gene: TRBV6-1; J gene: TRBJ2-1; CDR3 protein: CASSRTSGVVEQFF; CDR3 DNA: TGTGCCAGCAGCAGGACTAGCGGGGTTGTGGAGCAGTTCTTC
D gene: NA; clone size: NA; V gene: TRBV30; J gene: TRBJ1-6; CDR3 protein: CAWHQGNNNSPLHF; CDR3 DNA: TGTGCCTGGCACCAGGGGAACAATAATTCACCCCTCCACTTT
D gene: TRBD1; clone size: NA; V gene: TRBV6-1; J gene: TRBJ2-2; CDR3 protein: CASSEARGQNTGELFF; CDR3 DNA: TGTGCCAGCAGTGAAGCTAGGGGGCAGAACACCGGGGAGCTGTTTTTT
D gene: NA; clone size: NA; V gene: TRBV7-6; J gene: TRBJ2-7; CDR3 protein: CASSLGAPGVEDEQYF; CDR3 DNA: TGTGCCAGCAGCTTAGGCGCCCCGGGAGTCGAAGACGAGCAGTACTTC
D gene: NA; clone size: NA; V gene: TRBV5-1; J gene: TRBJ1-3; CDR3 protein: CASSLEGGTGNTIYF; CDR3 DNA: TGCGCCAGCAGCTTGGAGGGAGGGACTGGAAACACCATATATTTT
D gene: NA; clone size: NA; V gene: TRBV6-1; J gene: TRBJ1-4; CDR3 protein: CASTSWRGEKLFF; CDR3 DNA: TGTGCCAGCACCTCTTGGCGGGGAGAAAAACTGTTTTTT
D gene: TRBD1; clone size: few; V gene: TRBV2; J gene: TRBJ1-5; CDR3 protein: CASHRGSNQPQHF; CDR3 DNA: TGTGCCAGTCACAGGGGGAGCAATCAGCCCCAGCATTTT
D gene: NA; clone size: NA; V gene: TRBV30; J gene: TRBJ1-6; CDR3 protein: CAWRASGTSPLHF; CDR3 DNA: TGTGCCTGGAGAGCCTCAGGGACTTCACCCCTCCACTTT
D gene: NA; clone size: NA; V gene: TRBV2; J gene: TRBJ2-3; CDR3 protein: CASREGETQYF; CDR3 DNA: TGTGCCAGCAGGGAGGGTGAGACGCAGTATTTT
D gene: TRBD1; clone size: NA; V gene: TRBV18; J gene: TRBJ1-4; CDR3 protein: CASSPISSDRGPEKLFF; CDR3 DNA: TGTGCCAGCTCACCCATTTCATCGGACAGGGGGCCTGAAAAACTGTTTTTT
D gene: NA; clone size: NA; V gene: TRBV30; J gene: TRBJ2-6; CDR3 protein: CAWSVGSGANVLTF; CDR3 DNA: TGTGCCTGGAGTGTAGGCTCTGGGGCCAACGTCCTGACTTTC
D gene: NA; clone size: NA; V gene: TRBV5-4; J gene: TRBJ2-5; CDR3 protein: CASSFDRLQETQYF; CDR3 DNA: TGTGCCAGCAGCTTTGACAGACTACAAGAGACCCAGTACTTC
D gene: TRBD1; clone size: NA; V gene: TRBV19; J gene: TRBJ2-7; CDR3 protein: CASRGQTYEQYF; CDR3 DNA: TGTGCCAGCCGGGGACAGACCTACGAGCAGTACTTC
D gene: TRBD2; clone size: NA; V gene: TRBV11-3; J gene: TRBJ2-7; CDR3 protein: CASSRAGSGKQYF; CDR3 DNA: TGTGCCAGCAGCCGAGCGGGATCGGGTAAGCAGTACTTC
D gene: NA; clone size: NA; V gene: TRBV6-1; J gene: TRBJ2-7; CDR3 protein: CASRPWGSGSYEQYF; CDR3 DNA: TGTGCCAGCAGACCCTGGGGGAGTGGGTCCTACGAGCAGTACTTC
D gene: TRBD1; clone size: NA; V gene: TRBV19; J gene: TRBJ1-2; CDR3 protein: CASKPLRDRVTYYTF; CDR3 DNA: TGTGCCAGTAAACCCCTAAGAGACAGGGTAACGTACTACACCTTC
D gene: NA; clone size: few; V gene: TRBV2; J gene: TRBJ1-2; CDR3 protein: CAGGRDTGYTF; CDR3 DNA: TGTGCCGGCGGACGGGACACTGGCTACACCTTC
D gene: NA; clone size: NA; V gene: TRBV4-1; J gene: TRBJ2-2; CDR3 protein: CASSQEVGELFF; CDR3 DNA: TGCGCCAGCAGCCAAGAAGTCGGAGAGCTGTTTTTT
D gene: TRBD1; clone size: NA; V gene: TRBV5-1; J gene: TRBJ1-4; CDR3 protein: CASSFTGATEKLFF; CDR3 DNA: TGCGCCAGCAGCTTTACAGGGGCGACTGAAAAACTGTTTTTT
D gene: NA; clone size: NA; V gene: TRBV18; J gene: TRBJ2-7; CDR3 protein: CASSPGGGGVGGSYEQYF; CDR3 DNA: TGTGCCAGCTCACCCGGCGGAGGCGGGGTCGGGGGCTCCTACGAGCAGTACTTC
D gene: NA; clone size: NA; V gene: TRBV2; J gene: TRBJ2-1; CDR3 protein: CASSVLAYNEQFF; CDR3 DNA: TGTGCCAGCAGTGTTCTGGCCTACAATGAGCAGTTCTTC
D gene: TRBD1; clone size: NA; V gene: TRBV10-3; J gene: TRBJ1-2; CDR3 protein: CAITPGQDYGYTF; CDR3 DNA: TGTGCCATCACTCCGGGACAGGACTATGGCTACACCTTC
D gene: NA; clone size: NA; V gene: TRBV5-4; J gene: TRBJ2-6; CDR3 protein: CASSPVSGTGANVLTF; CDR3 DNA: TGTGCCAGCAGCCCCGTGTCGGGGACTGGGGCCAACGTCCTGACTTTC
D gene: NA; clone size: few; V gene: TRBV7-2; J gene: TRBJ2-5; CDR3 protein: CASNFGGSETQYF; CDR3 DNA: TGTGCCAGCAATTTTGGGGGGTCGGAGACCCAGTACTTC
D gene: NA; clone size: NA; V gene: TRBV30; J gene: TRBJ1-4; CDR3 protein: CAWSVGVATNEKLFF; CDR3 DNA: TGTGCCTGGAGTGTGGGGGTAGCAACTAATGAAAAACTGTTTTTT
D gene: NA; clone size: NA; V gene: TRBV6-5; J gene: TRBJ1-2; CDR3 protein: CASSYSGTLSYGYTF; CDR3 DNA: TGTGCCAGCAGTTACTCCGGGACACTTTCCTATGGCTACACCTTC
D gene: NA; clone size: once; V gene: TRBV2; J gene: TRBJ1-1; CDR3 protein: CASRGGSSQTEAFF; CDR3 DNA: TGTGCCAGCAGGGGGGGAAGTTCCCAGACTGAAGCTTTCTTT
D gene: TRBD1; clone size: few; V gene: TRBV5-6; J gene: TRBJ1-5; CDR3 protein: CASSIDRDSNQPQHF; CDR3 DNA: TGTGCCAGCAGCATCGACAGGGATAGCAATCAGCCCCAGCATTTT
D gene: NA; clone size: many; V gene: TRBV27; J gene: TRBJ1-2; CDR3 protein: CASSGAARVGYGYTF; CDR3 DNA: TGTGCCAGCAGTGGCGCCGCCAGGGTAGGCTATGGCTACACCTTC
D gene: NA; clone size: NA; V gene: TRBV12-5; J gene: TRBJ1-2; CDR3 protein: CASGRTANYGYTF; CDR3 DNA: TGTGCTAGTGGGCGGACAGCGAACTATGGCTACACCTTC
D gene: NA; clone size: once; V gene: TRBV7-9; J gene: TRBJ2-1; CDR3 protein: CASSLRELAGRGNEQFF; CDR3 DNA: TGTGCCAGCAGCTTAAGAGAACTGGCGGGCAGGGGCAATGAGCAGTTCTTC
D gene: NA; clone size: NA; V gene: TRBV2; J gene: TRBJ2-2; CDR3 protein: CASSRDITGELFF; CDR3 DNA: TGTGCCAGCAGCAGGGACATCACCGGGGAGCTGTTTTTT
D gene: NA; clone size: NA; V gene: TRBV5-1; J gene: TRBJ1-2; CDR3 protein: CASKSEGANYGYTF; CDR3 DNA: TGCGCCAGCAAGTCAGAAGGGGCAAACTATGGCTACACCTTC
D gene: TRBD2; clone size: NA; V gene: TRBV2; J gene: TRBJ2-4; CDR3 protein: CASSERAGGLNIQYF; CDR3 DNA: TGTGCCAGCAGTGAAAGGGCGGGAGGTCTGAACATTCAGTACTTC
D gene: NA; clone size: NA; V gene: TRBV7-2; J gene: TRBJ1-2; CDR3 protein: CASSFGFLANYGYTF; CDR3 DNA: TGTGCCAGCAGCTTTGGTTTTCTAGCTAACTATGGCTACACCTTC
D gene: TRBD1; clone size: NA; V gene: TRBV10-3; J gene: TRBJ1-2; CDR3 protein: CAISQSGQGGTNYGYTF; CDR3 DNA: TGTGCCATCAGTCAATCCGGACAGGGAGGGACTAACTATGGCTACACCTTC
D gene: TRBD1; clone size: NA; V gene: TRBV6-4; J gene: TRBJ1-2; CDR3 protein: CASRQGQDVGGYTF; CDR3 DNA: TGTGCCAGCAGGCAGGGACAGGACGTCGGAGGCTACACCTTC
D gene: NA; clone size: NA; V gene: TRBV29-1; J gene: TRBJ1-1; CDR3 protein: CSGTGFPNTEAFF; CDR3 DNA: TGCAGCGGAACAGGGTTCCCGAACACTGAAGCTTTCTTT
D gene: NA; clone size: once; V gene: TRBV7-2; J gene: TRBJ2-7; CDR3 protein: CASSLLAYEQYF; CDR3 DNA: TGTGCCAGCAGCTTGCTCGCGTACGAGCAGTACTTC
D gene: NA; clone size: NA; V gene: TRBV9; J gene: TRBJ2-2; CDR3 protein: CASSVVGYTGELFF; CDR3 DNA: TGTGCCAGCAGCGTAGTCGGGTACACCGGGGAGCTGTTTTTT
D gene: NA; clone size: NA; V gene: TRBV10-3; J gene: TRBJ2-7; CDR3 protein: CAISDQASSYEQYF; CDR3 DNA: TGTGCCATCAGTGACCAGGCAAGCTCCTACGAGCAGTACTTC
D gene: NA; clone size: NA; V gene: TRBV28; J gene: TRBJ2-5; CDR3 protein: CASSSIRRDETQYF; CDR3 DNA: TGTGCCAGCAGTTCTATACGCAGGGATGAGACCCAGTACTTC
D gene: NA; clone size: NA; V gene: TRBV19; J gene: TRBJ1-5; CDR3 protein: CASSISSGNQPQHF; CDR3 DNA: TGTGCCAGTAGTATTAGCTCGGGGAATCAGCCCCAGCATTTT
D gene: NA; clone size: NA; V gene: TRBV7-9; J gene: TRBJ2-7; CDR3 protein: CASSYYNSLGLREQYF; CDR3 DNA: TGTGCCAGCAGCTACTACAATTCCTTGGGCCTACGAGAGCAGTACTTC
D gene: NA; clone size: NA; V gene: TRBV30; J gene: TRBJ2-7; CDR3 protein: CAWSVALGGSYEQYF; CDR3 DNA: TGTGCCTGGAGTGTAGCTCTGGGGGGCTCCTACGAGCAGTACTTC
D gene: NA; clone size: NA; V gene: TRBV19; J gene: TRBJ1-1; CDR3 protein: CASTTGLNTEAFF; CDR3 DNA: TGTGCCAGCACTACAGGGTTGAACACTGAAGCTTTCTTT
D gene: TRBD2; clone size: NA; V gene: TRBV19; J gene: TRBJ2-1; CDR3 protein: CASTAREGNEQFF; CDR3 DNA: TGTGCCAGTACCGCTCGGGAGGGCAATGAGCAGTTCTTC
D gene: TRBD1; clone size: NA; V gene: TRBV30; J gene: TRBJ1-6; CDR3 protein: CAWNTGTGYSPLHF; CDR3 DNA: TGTGCCTGGAACACCGGGACAGGGTATTCACCCCTCCACTTT
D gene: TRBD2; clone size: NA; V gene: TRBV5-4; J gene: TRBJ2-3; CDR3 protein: CASSPKLAGGGADTQYF; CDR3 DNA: TGTGCCAGCAGCCCCAAACTAGCGGGGGGAGGGGCAGATACGCAGTATTTT
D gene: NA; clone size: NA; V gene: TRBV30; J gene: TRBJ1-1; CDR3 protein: CAWSPWGRKTEAFF; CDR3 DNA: TGTGCCTGGAGTCCTTGGGGGAGGAAAACTGAAGCTTTCTTT
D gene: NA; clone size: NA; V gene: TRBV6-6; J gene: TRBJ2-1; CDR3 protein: CASSSSKDEQFF; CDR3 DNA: TGTGCCAGCAGTAGCTCTAAGGATGAGCAGTTCTTC
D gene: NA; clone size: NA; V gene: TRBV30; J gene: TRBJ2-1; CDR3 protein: CALAGDTYNEQFF; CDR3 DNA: TGTGCCTTGGCAGGGGATACCTACAATGAGCAGTTCTTC
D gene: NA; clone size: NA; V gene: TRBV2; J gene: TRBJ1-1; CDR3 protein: CASIRAGSTEAFF; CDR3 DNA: TGTGCCAGCATACGGGCAGGGAGCACTGAAGCTTTCTTT
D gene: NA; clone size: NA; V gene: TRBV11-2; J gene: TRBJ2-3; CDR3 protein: CASSAQAGTDTQYF; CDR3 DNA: TGTGCCAGCAGCGCCCAGGCGGGAACAGATACGCAGTATTTT
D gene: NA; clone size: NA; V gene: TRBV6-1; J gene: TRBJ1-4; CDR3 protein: CASRLDGATNEKLFF; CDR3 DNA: TGTGCCAGCAGATTGGACGGTGCAACTAATGAAAAACTGTTTTTT
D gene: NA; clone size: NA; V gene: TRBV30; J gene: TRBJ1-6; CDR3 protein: CAWRLGEGINSPLHF; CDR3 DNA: TGTGCCTGGAGGTTAGGTGAAGGGATAAATTCACCCCTCCACTTT
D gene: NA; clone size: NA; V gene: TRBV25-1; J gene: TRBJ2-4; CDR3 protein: CASSELSRGEGNIQYF; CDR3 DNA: TGTGCCAGCAGTGAATTGTCCAGGGGAGAGGGAAACATTCAGTACTTC
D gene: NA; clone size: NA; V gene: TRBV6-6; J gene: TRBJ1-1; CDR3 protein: CASSVTVEAFF; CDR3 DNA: TGTGCCAGCAGTGTGACAGTCGAAGCTTTCTTT